This section outlines one T cell receptor (beta chain) sequence together with its context. At one end the junction does not follow the germline gene, possibly because of a read error. Unsorted whole blood served as the source of blood RNA, and germline DNA was extracted as well. The investigators made TCR beta cDNA from about 510 ng total RNA, using a constant-region primer. TCR beta libraries came from three nested multiplex PCR rounds using slightly modified ARM-PCR. With TRBV1-TRBV30 forward primers and a C-beta reverse primer, the first two PCR rounds were run for about 10 cycles each. TCRdb fed the multiplex PCR reads into MiXCR, producing one record per CDR3 protein. The sample lists about 200,000 distinct CDR3 sequences, less than 75% seen once, with 6% to 8.5% in the top ten. Germline V gene lookup returns CDR1 LGHNA and CDR2 YNFKEQ. CDR3 length: 17 amino acids. This sample stems from a study of tumor-infiltrating lymphocytes in primary liver carcinoma.

This chain uses TRBV4-2 with TRBJ1-1; 11 bases line up with TRBD1. Material: peripheral blood. The receptor comes from a woman in her sixties or seventies with primary liver carcinoma and hepatitis B virus infection. CDR3 nucleotides: TGTACCAGCAGCCAGACGGACAGGGGGCCTGCTGACACTGAAGCTTTCTTT. Amino acid sequence: CTSSQTDRGPADTEAFF.